This T cell receptor beta chain was identified during a study of radiation and T cells in renal cell carcinoma. V shed 1 base and J shed 8 bases, with 10 bases lying between them. CDR3 length equals 13 residues. Germline V gives CDR1 SGHDT, CDR2 YYEEEE. Time point: blood 4 weeks post-SBRT, at nephrectomy. Treatment in this sample: 15 Gy SBRT to primary tumor, nephrectomy 4 weeks later. TCRdb's copy holds only in-frame clones and misses some; the assay was immunoSEQ multiplex PCR. This table holds tens of thousands of clones, around four fifths found once. This sequence originates from a woman in her 70s with renal cell carcinoma. Sequenced material: blood, taken from a patient whose treatment included radiotherapy and nephrectomy. The rearrangement joins TRBV5-6 to TRBJ2-1; D gene uncertain. CDR3: CASSLSIVDEQFF. The CDR3 DNA follows: TGTGCCAGCAGCTTGAGCATAGTGGATGAGCAGTTCTTC.